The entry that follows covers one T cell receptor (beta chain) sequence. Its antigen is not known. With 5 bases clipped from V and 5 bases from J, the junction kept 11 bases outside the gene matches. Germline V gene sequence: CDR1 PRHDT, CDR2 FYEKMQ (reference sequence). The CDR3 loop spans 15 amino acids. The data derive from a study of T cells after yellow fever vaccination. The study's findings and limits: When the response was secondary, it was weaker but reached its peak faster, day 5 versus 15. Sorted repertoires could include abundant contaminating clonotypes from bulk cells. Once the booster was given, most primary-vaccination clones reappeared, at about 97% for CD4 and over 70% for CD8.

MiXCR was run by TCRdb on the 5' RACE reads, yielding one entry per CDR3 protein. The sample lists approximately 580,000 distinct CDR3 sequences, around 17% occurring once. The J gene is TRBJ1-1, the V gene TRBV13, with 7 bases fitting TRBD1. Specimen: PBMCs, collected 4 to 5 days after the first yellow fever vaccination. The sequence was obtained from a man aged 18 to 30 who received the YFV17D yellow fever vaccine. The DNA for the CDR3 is TGTGCCAGCAGCCTCCTGGCAGGGGGTGGTACTGAAGCTTTCTTT. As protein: CASSLLAGGGTEAFF.